The rows below give T cell receptor beta chains drawn from one sample of a study of T cell responses to AZD1222 COVID-19 vaccine. TCRdb's copy holds only in-frame clones and misses some; the assay was immunoSEQ multiplex PCR. This repertoire shows around 100,000 clones, 84% found once; its top ten account for under 10%. The sequencing here drew on peripheral blood, taken on day 0 of AZD1222 vaccination. The receptors here all came from an adult in good health. Each CDR3 is given with its conserved first and last residue. A D gene is named only where the DNA matches it firmly. Only some rows state a clone size, as once, few, many or a class for expanded clones.

v_gene	j_gene	abundance	d_gene	CDR3nt	CDR3aa
TRBV5-6	TRBJ2-7	NA	NA	TGTGCCAGCAGCGTCTGGACTTACGAGCAGTACTTC	CASSVWTYEQYF
TRBV9	TRBJ2-7	NA	NA	TGTGCCAGCAGCGTAGCCGGGACGGTCTCCTACGAGCAGTACTTC	CASSVAGTVSYEQYF
TRBV11-2	TRBJ2-1	NA	NA	TGTGCCAGCAGCCTCTCGTTAATGAATGAGCAGTTCTTC	CASSLSLMNEQFF
TRBV10-3	TRBJ1-5	NA	NA	TGTGCCATCCGCGAAGGAGGGAATAGCAATCAGCCCCAGCATTTT	CAIREGGNSNQPQHF
TRBV2	TRBJ1-1	NA	TRBD1	TGTGCCAGCCGTCAAACAGGGGGTGGGACTGAAGCTTTCTTT	CASRQTGGGTEAFF
TRBV6-4	TRBJ1-1	NA	TRBD1	TGTGCCAGCAGTGACTCGGGACAGGGTTCCACTGAAGCTTTCTTT	CASSDSGQGSTEAFF
TRBV11-2	TRBJ1-1	NA	NA	TGTGCCAGCAGCCCACAGGTGGGGCTTGGAGCTTTCTTT	CASSPQVGLGAFF
TRBV18	TRBJ2-5	NA	NA	TGTGCCAGCTCACCACGGAACCAAGGGACCCAGTACTTC	CASSPRNQGTQYF
TRBV5-1	TRBJ1-2	NA	NA	TGCGCCAGCAGCTTGGCCCAGGGTATCTATGGCTACACCTTC	CASSLAQGIYGYTF
TRBV4-2	TRBJ2-2	NA	NA	TGTGCCAGCAGCCAAGGGAACACCGGGGAGCTGTTTTTT	CASSQGNTGELFF
TRBV5-4	TRBJ2-7	few	NA	TGTGCCAGCAAGGAGGGGTCGGGGGCGCAGTACTTC	CASKEGSGAQYF
TRBV6-5	TRBJ2-1	NA	NA	TGTGCCAGCAGCAGGGTTCTCTACAATGAGCAGTTCTTC	CASSRVLYNEQFF
TRBV7-3	TRBJ2-5	NA	NA	TGTGCCAGCAGCCCCCAGGGAGAGGTAGAGACCCAGTACTTC	CASSPQGEVETQYF
TRBV19	TRBJ2-7	once	NA	TGTGCCAGTAGCCGTGAATCGTACGAGCAGTACTTC	CASSRESYEQYF
TRBV7-6	TRBJ1-6	NA	NA	TGTGCCAGCAGCTTCGGGACTTCATATAATTCACCCCTCCACTTT	CASSFGTSYNSPLHF
TRBV9	TRBJ1-2	few	NA	TGTGCCAGCAGCGTAGATCCGGGGGGCTATGGCTACACCTTC	CASSVDPGGYGYTF
TRBV29-1	TRBJ2-1	NA	TRBD2	TGCAGCGTTGTCGGGACTAGCGGGAGGGCCTACAATGAGCAGTTCTTC	CSVVGTSGRAYNEQFF
TRBV5-4	TRBJ1-2	NA	NA	TGTGCCAGCAGCCCGGACACAGAGGGGTATGGCTACACCTTC	CASSPDTEGYGYTF
TRBV5-8	TRBJ1-5	once	TRBD1	TGTGCCAGCAGCCCCGGACAGGCCTGGAGCAATCAGCCCCAGCATTTT	CASSPGQAWSNQPQHF
TRBV28	TRBJ2-1	NA	TRBD2	TGTGCCAGCAGCTGGGAACTAGCGCGGGGAGCGTTCTTC	CASSWELARGAFF
TRBV7-9	TRBJ2-6	NA	TRBD1	TGTGCCAGTAGACTAACCGGGACAGGGGTTTCGTCTGGGGCCAACGTCCTGACTTTC	CASRLTGTGVSSGANVLTF
TRBV21-1	TRBJ1-4	NA	NA	TGTGCCAGCAGCACGGGCAGGGTTTCTAATGAAAAACTGTTTTTT	CASSTGRVSNEKLFF
TRBV28	TRBJ1-3	NA	NA	TGTGCCAGCACCGGGGCCTCGCAGCGACCGAAACCCTCTGGAAACACCATATATTTT	CASTGASQRPKPSGNTIYF
TRBV7-9	TRBJ2-7	NA	TRBD1	TGTGCCAGCCAACAGGGGTCGGGGCTCGAGCAGTACTTC	CASQQGSGLEQYF
TRBV12-5	TRBJ2-3	NA	NA	TGTGCTAGTGGTTTGGGGGCTGGTTCCGCAGATACGCAGTATTTT	CASGLGAGSADTQYF
TRBV28	TRBJ2-3	few	TRBD2	TGTGCCAGCAGTTTATGGCCGGGAGGGGGGAGCACAGATACGCAGTATTTT	CASSLWPGGGSTDTQYF
TRBV4-1	TRBJ1-6	NA	TRBD1	TGCGCCAGCAGCCAAGTGCCGGGACAGGGCTGGGATTCACCCCTCCACTTT	CASSQVPGQGWDSPLHF
TRBV2	TRBJ1-4	NA	NA	TGTGCCAGCAGGCGACACACTGCAACTAATGAAAAACTGTTTTTT	CASRRHTATNEKLFF
TRBV5-1	TRBJ1-1	NA	TRBD1	TGCGCCAGCAGCTTGGAGGGGGCAAGGACTGAAGCTTTCTTT	CASSLEGARTEAFF
TRBV2	TRBJ1-3	NA	NA	TGTGCCAGCAATCTTGGGGGGACAACTGGAAACACCATATATTTT	CASNLGGTTGNTIYF
TRBV19	TRBJ1-2	NA	TRBD1	TGTGCCAGTAGTAAGGGGGCGCCCGACTATGGCTACACCTTC	CASSKGAPDYGYTF
TRBV5-1	TRBJ1-1	once	NA	TGCGCCAGCAGCTGGGGGGGACCGGACATGAACACTGAAGCTTTCTTT	CASSWGGPDMNTEAFF
TRBV6-2/TRBV6-3	TRBJ2-2	NA	NA	TGTGCCAGCAGTACCCCGTTTAGGCGGTACACCGGGGAGCTGTTTTTT	CASSTPFRRYTGELFF
TRBV20-1	TRBJ1-2	NA	NA	TGCAGTGCTAGTGGAGGGGCCGTTAACTATGGCTACACCTTC	CSASGGAVNYGYTF
TRBV18	TRBJ2-7	NA	TRBD1	TGTGCCAGCTCACCCCGGGAGGACAGGGGGGTGTTC	CASSPREDRGVF
TRBV10-3	TRBJ2-7	NA	NA	TGTGCCATCAGTGAGGGAGGCAGGGAGGAGTACGAGCAGTACTTC	CAISEGGREEYEQYF
TRBV3-1/TRBV3-2	TRBJ2-3	NA	TRBD2	TGTGCCAGCAGCCAAGGATTGCCGACGGCGGGAGTTTACACAGATACGCAGTATTTT	CASSQGLPTAGVYTDTQYF
TRBV5-1	TRBJ2-3	NA	NA	TGCGCCAGCAGCCTGTTGGGGGGGCGCGGAGATACGCAGTATTTT	CASSLLGGRGDTQYF
TRBV6-5	TRBJ2-7	few	NA	TGTGCCAGCAGTCCGACCGGGACATCCAACTACGAGCAGTACTTC	CASSPTGTSNYEQYF
TRBV23-1	TRBJ1-6	NA	NA	TGCGCCAGCAGTCACAGCGTTTTTGGGGACCCGCTCCGTTCACCCCTCCACTTT	CASSHSVFGDPLRSPLHF